The text below deals with one T cell receptor (beta chain). The antigen remains undetermined. The table came from immunoSEQ multiplex PCR; TCRdb's copy has only in-frame clones and leaves some out. The top ten hold roughly 1.2% of the sample, which has 1.5 million to 2.5 million clones, about 95% seen once. This sample is part of a study of shared clonotypes between healthy human individuals. Study observations and caveats: Exclusively blood specimens were collected; tissue repertoires likely differ. A handful of donors had 4% to 5% of their naive CD4 clonotypes in common. When compared with the clonotypes that were shared by all four sorted-subset donors, the non-shared clonotypes turned out to have lower generation probabilities. Larger estimated richness was generally seen in naive subsets than in memory subsets.

CD8 cells regarded as naive lacked CD45RO, were positively chosen for CCR7, and omitted terminally differentiated effector memory CD45RA+ cells. The TCR was taken from a man between 18 and 29 years old in good health. The specimen sequenced was naive CD8+ T cells sorted from blood.

The CDR3 DNA reads TGTGCCAGCAGCTTCGGCCCAATAGAGGAGGCTTTCTTT. Encoded protein: CASSFGPIEEAFF. This chain joins TRBV7-2 and TRBJ1-1; D is unresolved. Germline V CDR1 and CDR2: SGHTA, FQGNSA. The CDR3 consists of 13 residues. V was trimmed by 3 bases and J by 11 bases, leaving 16 bases between them.